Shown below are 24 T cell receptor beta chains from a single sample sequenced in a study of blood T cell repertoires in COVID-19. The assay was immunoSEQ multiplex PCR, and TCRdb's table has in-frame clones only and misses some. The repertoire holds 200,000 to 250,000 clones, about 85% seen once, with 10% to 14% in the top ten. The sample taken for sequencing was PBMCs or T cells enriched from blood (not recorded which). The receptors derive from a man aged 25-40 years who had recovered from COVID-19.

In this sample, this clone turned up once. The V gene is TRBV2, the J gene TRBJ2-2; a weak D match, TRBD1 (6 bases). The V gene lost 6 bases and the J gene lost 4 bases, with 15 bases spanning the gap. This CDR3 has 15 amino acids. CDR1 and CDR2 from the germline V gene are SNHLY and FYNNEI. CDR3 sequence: CASSRDNPATGELFF. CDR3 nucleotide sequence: TGTGCCAGCAGCCGGGACAACCCAGCCACCGGGGAGCTGTTTTTT.

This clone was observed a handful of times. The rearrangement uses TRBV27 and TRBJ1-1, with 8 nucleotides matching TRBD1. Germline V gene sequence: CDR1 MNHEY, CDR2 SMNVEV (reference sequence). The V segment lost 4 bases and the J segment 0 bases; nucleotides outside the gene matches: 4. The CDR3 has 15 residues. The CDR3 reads CASSSWTGLNTEAFF. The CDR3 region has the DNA TGTGCCAGCAGTTCATGGACAGGGCTGAACACTGAAGCTTTCTTT.

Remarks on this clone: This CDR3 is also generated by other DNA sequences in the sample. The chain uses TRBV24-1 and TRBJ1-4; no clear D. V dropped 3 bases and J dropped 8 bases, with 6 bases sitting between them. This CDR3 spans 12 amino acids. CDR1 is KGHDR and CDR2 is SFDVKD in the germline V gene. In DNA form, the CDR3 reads TGTGCCACCAGTGATCGAGGGGAAAAACTGTTTTTT. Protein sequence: CATSDRGEKLFF.

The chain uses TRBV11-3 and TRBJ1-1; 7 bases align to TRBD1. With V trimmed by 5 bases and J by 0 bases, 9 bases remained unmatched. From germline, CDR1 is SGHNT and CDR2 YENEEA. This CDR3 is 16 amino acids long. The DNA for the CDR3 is TGTGCCAGCAGCCAGGGGGGAGCGGTTCTGAACACTGAAGCTTTCTTT. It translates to CASSQGGAVLNTEAFF.

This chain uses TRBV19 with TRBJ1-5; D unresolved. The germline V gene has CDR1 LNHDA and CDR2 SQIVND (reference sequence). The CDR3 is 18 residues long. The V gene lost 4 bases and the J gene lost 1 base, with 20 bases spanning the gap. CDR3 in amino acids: CASSRDHGLTESNQPQHF. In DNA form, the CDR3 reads TGTGCCAGTAGTAGAGATCACGGACTTACGGAAAGCAATCAGCCCCAGCATTTT.

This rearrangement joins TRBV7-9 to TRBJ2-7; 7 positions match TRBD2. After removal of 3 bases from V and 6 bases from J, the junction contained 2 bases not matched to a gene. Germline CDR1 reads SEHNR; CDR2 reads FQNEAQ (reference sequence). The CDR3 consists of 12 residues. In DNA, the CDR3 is TGTGCCAGCAGCTTTCCGGGAGGCGAGCAGTACTTC. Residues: CASSFPGGEQYF.

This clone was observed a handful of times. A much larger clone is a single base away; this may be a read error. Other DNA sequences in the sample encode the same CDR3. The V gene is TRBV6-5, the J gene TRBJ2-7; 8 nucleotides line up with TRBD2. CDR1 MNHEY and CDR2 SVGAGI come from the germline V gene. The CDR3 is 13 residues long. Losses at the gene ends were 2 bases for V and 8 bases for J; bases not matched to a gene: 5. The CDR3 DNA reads TGTGCCAGCAGTTACGGCGGGGGGTGGCAGCAGTACTTC. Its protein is CASSYGGGWQQYF.

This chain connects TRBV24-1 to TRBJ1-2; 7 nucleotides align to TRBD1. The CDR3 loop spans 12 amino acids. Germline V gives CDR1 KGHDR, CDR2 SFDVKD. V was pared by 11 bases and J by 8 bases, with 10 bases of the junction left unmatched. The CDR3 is CAISGTAGGYTF. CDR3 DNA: TGTGCCATATCCGGGACAGCCGGGGGCTACACCTTC.

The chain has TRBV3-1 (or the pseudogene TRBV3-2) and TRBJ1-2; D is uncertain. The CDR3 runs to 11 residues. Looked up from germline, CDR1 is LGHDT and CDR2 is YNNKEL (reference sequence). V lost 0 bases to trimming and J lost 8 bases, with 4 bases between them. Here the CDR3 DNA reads TGTGCCAGCAGCCAAGACAGGGGCTACACCTTC. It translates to CASSQDRGYTF.

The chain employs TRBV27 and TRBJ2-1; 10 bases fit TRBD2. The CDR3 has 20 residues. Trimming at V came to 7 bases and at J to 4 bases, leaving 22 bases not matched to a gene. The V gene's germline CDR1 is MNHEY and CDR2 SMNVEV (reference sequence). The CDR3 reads CASTSELAGERVSVYNEQFF. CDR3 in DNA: TGTGCCAGCACCTCGGAGCTAGCGGGAGAAAGGGTATCGGTATACAATGAGCAGTTCTTC.

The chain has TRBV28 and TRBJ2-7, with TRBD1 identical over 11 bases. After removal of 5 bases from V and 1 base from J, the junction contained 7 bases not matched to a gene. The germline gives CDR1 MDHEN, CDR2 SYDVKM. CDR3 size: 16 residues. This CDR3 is CASSAGGTGGSYEQYF. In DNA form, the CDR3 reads TGTGCCAGCAGTGCCGGAGGGACAGGGGGGTCCTACGAGCAGTACTTC.

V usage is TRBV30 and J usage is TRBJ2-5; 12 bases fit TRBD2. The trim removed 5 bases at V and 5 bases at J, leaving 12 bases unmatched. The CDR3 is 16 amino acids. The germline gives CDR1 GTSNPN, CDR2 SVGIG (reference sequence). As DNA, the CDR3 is TGTGCCTGGCGGGTGGCTAGCGGGGGGGCCCGGGAGACCCAGTACTTC. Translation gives CAWRVASGGARETQYF.

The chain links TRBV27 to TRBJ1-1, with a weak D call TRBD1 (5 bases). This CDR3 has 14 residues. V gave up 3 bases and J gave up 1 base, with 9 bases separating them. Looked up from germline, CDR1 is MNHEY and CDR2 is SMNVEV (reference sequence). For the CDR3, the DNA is TGTGCCAGCAGTTTTGTCGACAGGAACACTGAAGCTTTCTTT. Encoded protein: CASSFVDRNTEAFF.

The CDR3 region is CASSYHRQGPGNTIYF. As DNA, the CDR3 is TGTGCCAGCAGCTATCATCGACAGGGGCCTGGAAACACCATATATTTT. The V and J genes are TRBV7-8 and TRBJ1-3; 8 nucleotides line up with TRBD1. J gave up 2 bases and V 4 bases, and 7 bases lay outside the gene matches. Germline-derived CDR1 and CDR2 are SGHVS and FQNEAQ. This CDR3 comprises 16 residues.

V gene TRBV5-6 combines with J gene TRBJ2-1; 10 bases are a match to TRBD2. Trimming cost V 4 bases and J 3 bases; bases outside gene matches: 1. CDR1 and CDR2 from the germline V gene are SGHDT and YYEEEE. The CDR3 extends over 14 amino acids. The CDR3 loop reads CASSGLAVYNEQFF. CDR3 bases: TGTGCCAGCAGCGGACTAGCGGTCTACAATGAGCAGTTCTTC.

The CDR3 bases are TGTGCCAGCAGCTCGCCGAGCCGGAGCTCCTACAATGAGCAGTTCTTC. It is translated as CASSSPSRSSYNEQFF. The chain recombines TRBV5-8 with TRBJ2-1, with unresolved D. The germline V gene encodes CDR1 SGHTS and CDR2 YDEGEE. The CDR3 is 16 amino acids. Trimming pared 3 bases from V and 0 bases from J, leaving 13 bases between.

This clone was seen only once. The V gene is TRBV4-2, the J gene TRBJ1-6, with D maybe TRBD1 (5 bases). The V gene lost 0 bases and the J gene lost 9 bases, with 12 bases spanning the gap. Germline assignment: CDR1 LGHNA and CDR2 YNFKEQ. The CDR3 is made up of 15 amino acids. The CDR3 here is CASSQEGTGSSPLHF. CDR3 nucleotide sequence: TGTGCCAGCAGCCAAGAGGGGACCGGGAGTTCACCCCTCCACTTT.

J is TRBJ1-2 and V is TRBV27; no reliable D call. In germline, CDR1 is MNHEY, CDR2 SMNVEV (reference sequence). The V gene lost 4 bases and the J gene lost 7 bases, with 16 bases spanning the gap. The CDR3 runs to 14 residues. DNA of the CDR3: TGTGCCAGCAGTTCCTTCGGGGAATCAGGTGGCTACACCTTC. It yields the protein CASSSFGESGGYTF.

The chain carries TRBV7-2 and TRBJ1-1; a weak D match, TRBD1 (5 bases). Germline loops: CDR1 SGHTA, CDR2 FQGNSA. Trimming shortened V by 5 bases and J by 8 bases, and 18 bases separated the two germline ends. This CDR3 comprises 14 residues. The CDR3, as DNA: TGTGCCAGCAGCCGTAACGGGGGGTTTCTGGAAGCTTTCTTT. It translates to CASSRNGGFLEAFF.

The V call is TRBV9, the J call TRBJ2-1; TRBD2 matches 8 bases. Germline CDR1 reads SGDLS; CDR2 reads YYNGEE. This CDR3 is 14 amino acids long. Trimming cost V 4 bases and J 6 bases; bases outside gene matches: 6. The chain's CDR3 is CASSYTGTSNEQFF. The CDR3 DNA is TGTGCCAGCAGCTATACCGGGACTAGCAATGAGCAGTTCTTC.

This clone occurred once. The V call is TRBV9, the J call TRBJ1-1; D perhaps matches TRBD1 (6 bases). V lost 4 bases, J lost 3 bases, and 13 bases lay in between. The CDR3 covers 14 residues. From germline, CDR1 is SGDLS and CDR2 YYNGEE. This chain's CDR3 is CASSSGEGYTEAFF. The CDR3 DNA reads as TGTGCCAGCAGCTCAGGGGAAGGATACACTGAAGCTTTCTTT.

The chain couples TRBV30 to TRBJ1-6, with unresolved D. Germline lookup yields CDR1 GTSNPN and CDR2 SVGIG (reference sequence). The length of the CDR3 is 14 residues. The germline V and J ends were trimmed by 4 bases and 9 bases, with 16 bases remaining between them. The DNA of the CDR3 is TGTGCCTGGACCGGCGGGTTAGAGGGTTCACCCCTCCACTTT. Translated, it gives CAWTGGLEGSPLHF.

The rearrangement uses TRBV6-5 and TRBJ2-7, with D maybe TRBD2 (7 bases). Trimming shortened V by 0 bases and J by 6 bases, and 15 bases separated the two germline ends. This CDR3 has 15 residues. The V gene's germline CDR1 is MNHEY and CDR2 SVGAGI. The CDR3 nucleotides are TGTGCCAGCAGTTACTCGGTTGCGGGGGCGGGCGAGCAGTACTTC. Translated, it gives CASSYSVAGAGEQYF.

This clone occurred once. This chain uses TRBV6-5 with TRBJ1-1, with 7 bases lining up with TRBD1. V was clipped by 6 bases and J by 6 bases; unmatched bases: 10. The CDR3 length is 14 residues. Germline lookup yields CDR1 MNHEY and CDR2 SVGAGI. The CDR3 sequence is CASSRRGKMAEAFF. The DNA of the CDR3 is TGTGCCAGCAGCCGCAGGGGGAAGATGGCTGAAGCTTTCTTT.